This TCR beta chain was documented in a study of OX40 agonist ivuxolimab in advanced cancers. Overall study: It was ivuxolimab, an agonistic anti-OX40 (CD134) antibody, that patients were treated with.

Blood sampling took place at baseline, cycle 4 day 1, and cycle 7 day 1. The table came from immunoSEQ multiplex PCR; TCRdb's copy has only in-frame clones and leaves some out. The repertoire holds tens of thousands of clones, around 93% seen once, with about 9.4% in the top ten. Notes on this clone: The junction does not match germline at one end; this may be a read error.

The CDR3 totals 16 residues. CDR1 is SSHAT and CDR2 is FNYEAQ in the germline V gene (reference sequence). The chain links TRBV7-7 to TRBJ2-5; 9 nucleotides match TRBD2. The sequences come from CD4+ or CD8+ T cells sorted from blood, collected in a trial of the OX40 agonist ivuxolimab. The source is an adult with an advanced solid tumor such as melanoma, head and neck, liver or kidney cancer. CDR3 protein: CASSLGAGGPGETQYF. The DNA for the CDR3 is TGTGCTAGCAGCTTGGGGGCGGGGGGGCCCGGTGAGACCCAGTACTTC.